The table lists the clone carrying this T cell receptor (beta chain) with a few counts. Antigen specificity is unknown. The data were obtained in a study of T cell repertoires in cytomegalovirus infection. TCRdb used MiXCR to reprocess the reads, holding one entry per CDR3 protein. The top ten clones hold 8.5% to 10% of a sample with about 360,000 distinct CDR3 sequences, about a sixth of them seen once. Overall study results and limits: Predominance within the ex vivo response was attributable to HLA-C-restricted CMV-specific TCR beta clonotypes. The cumulative frequency of public TCR beta families identified carriers of CMV plus the relevant HLA.

The sequence derives from a human donor in good health (CMV status not recorded). Some clones in this sample may be carry-over from other donors' samples. The sample comprised PBMCs.

CDR3 nucleotide sequence: TGTGCCAGCAGTTTACCAATAGACAGTTTCCAGAACATTCAGTACTTC. It translates to CASSLPIDSFQNIQYF. The V gene is TRBV28, the J gene TRBJ2-4; weak D call: TRBD1 (5 bases). Trimming left V 2 bases short and J 7 bases short, with 18 bases between. This CDR3 spans 16 amino acids. Germline V lookup: CDR1 MDHEN, CDR2 SYDVKM.